This entry lists 9 T cell receptor beta chains sequenced from one sample in a study of control samples from healthy donors and cancer patients. This table comes from immunoSEQ multiplex PCR, and its TCRdb copy is limited to in-frame clones, with some not included. In the table there are tens of thousands of clones, nearly 90% of which are singletons. The specimen sequenced was blood. The origin of the receptors is a woman between 50 and 59 years old in good health.

The chain carries TRBV11-3 and TRBJ1-1; 8 bases are shared with TRBD1. Germline V lookup: CDR1 SGHNT, CDR2 YENEEA. The CDR3 spans 13 residues. Trimming at V came to 5 bases and at J to 5 bases, leaving 4 bases not matched to a gene. In DNA form, the CDR3 reads TGTGCCAGCAGCCGGACAGGGCAGACTGAAGCTTTCTTT. Protein product: CASSRTGQTEAFF.

The chain has TRBV24-1 and TRBJ1-5, with D unclear. V was cut by 4 bases and J by 5 bases, with 8 bases left in between. This CDR3 region has 13 residues. Looked up from germline, CDR1 is KGHDR and CDR2 is SFDVKD. Here the CDR3 reads CATSEGSYQPQHF. CDR3 coding DNA: TGTGCCACCAGTGAAGGGAGTTATCAGCCCCAGCATTTT.

The chain joins TRBV7-2 to TRBJ2-3; 7 bases are a match to TRBD2. The length of the CDR3 is 15 residues. The V and J ends lost 4 bases and 2 bases, in that order; junction bases with no gene match: 6. In germline, CDR1 is SGHTA, CDR2 FQGNSA. This CDR3 is CASSSQRGYTDTQYF. The CDR3 bases are TGTGCCAGCAGCTCCCAGCGGGGCTACACAGATACGCAGTATTTT.

V usage is TRBV2 and J usage is TRBJ1-2; no firm D call. Germline V gene sequence: CDR1 SNHLY, CDR2 FYNNEI. Between the trimmed V and J ends, which lost 4 bases and 6 bases, there was a span of 9 bases. This CDR3 spans 12 amino acids. The CDR3 bases are TGTGCCAGCAGTGGAGTTCGCCATGGCTACACCTTC. Translated, it gives CASSGVRHGYTF.

This chain uses TRBV7-8 with TRBJ1-1; maybe TRBD1 (6 bases). V lost 1 base and J lost 11, with 11 bases in between. The CDR3 has 12 residues. Germline V lookup: CDR1 SGHVS, CDR2 FQNEAQ. As DNA, the CDR3 is TGTGCCAGCAGCTTAGATAGGGGGTACGCTTTCTTT. Protein: CASSLDRGYAFF.

This rearrangement joins TRBV12-5 to TRBJ1-2; TRBD1 matches at 10 bases. The CDR3 spans 15 residues. With 5 bases clipped from V and 6 bases from J, the junction kept 9 bases outside the gene matches. Germline lookup yields CDR1 LGHNT and CDR2 FRNRAP. The CDR3 is CASGGGDRGSDGYTF. CDR3 coding DNA: TGTGCTAGTGGTGGAGGGGACAGGGGAAGCGATGGCTACACCTTC.

The genes are TRBV29-1 and TRBJ1-1; no clear D gene. Germline assignment: CDR1 SQVTM and CDR2 ANQGSEA. The length of the CDR3 is 11 residues. Trimming shortened V by 0 bases and J by 11 bases, and 10 bases separated the two germline ends. CDR3 region: CSVEDLGFAFF. The CDR3 DNA reads as TGCAGCGTTGAAGATTTAGGTTTCGCTTTCTTT.

This clone was observed a few times. The rearrangement uses TRBV6-5 and TRBJ1-3; D perhaps matches TRBD1 (6 bases). Germline loops: CDR1 MNHEY, CDR2 SVGAGI. The CDR3 consists of 15 residues. Deletions cut 6 bases from V and 0 bases from J, with 12 bases between. The CDR3 reads CASSKDRYSGNTIYF. DNA of the CDR3: TGTGCCAGCAGCAAGGACAGATACTCTGGAAACACCATATATTTT.

The rearrangement uses TRBV7-2 and TRBJ2-6, with D uncertain. The CDR3 has 13 amino acids. V was pared by 5 bases and J by 4 bases, with 6 bases between. Germline V gene sequence: CDR1 SGHTA, CDR2 FQGNSA. CDR3 sequence reads: CASSKGGANVLTF. For the CDR3, the DNA is TGTGCCAGCAGCAAAGGCGGGGCCAACGTCCTGACTTTC.